This T cell receptor (beta chain) is from a study of cytomegalovirus exposure and HLA in healthy donors. Whole-study findings and limits: In a later analysis, a missense DCLRE1C variant was linked to TCR beta V- and J-gene trimming.

Researchers ran the PCR with 60 Vbeta and 13 Jbeta primers. Assay: immunoSEQ multiplex PCR; the TCRdb copy retains only in-frame clones and omits some. The sample shows about 160,000 clones, approximately 70% of them seen only once. This clone was counted a few times. As yet, its antigen is unknown. CDR1 and CDR2 from the germline V gene are SGHTA and FQGNSA. CDR3 length: 15 amino acids. Losses at the gene ends were 5 bases for V and 8 bases for J; bases not matched to a gene: 13. The chain joins TRBV7-2 to TRBJ1-2, with 8 bases identical to TRBD1. The clonotype originates from a middle-aged man in good health and CMV-seropositive. Sequenced sample: PBMCs. The CDR3 spells CASSPPPMDRDGYTF. Here the CDR3 DNA reads TGTGCCAGCAGCCCACCCCCCATGGACAGGGACGGCTACACCTTC.